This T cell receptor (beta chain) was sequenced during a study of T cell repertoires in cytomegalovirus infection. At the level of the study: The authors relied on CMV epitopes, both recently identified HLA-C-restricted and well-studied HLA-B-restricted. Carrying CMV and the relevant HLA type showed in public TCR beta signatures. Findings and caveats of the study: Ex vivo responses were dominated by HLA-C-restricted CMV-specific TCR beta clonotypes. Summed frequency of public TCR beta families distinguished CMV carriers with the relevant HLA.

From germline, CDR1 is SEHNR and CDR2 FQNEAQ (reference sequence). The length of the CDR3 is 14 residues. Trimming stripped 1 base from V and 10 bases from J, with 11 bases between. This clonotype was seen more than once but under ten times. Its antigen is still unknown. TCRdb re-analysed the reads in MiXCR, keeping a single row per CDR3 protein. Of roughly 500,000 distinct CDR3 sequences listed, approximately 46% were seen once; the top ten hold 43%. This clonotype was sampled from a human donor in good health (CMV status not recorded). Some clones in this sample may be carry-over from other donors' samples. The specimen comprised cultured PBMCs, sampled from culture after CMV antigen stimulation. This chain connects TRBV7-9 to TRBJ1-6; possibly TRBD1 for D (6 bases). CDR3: CASSLVGAESPLHF. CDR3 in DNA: TGTGCCAGCAGCTTAGTGGGGGCTGAATCACCCCTCCACTTT.